This TCR beta chain came from a study of shared clonotypes between healthy human individuals. Overall study findings and caveats: Four donors showed sharing of approximately 4.7% of naive CD4 clonotypes. Sorted-subset sequencing was shown by rarefaction to be incomplete despite large depth. A generally larger estimated richness was seen in naive subsets than in memory subsets.

As regards this clone: Its antigen remains unidentified. Other DNA variants within this sample encode the same CDR3.

J was trimmed by 6 bases and V by 5 bases; bases with no gene match: 7. This CDR3 is built from 15 residues. CDR1 is SGHTA and CDR2 is FQGTGA in the germline V gene. CD45RO-negative cells were positively selected for CCR7, leaving out terminally differentiated effector memory CD45RA+ cells. Source study methods: For the immunoSEQ data, sequences were junction-only without quality scores, so filtering differed. Clones were sequenced by immunoSEQ multiplex PCR, and TCRdb holds only the in-frame ones, with some missing. V and J calls and clone size come straight from that table; D and trimming were deduced from the DNA. The table shows over 2,000,000 clones, with around 93% occurring only once.

The sequence derives from a man younger than 35 in good health. Some clones in this sample may be carry-over from other donors' samples. The sample taken for sequencing was naive CD8+ T cells from PBMCs. The chain uses TRBV7-3 and TRBJ2-1, with 10 bases matching TRBD1. Here the CDR3 DNA reads TGTGCCAGCAGCCTTAGACAGGGGGCCTTCAATGAGCAGTTCTTC. It translates to CASSLRQGAFNEQFF.